A single sample is the source of the 13 T cell receptor beta chains below, sequenced in a study of T cells in narcolepsy. Measured with immunoSEQ multiplex PCR; TCRdb has only the in-frame clones, and not every one. The data contain about 31,000 clones, around 80% of them singletons. Sequenced material: CD45RA- memory CD4+ T cells from PBMCs. Every receptor here comes from a human donor with narcolepsy.

The CDR3 DNA is TGTGCCAGCAGTGAATATGCTTGGAACACTGAAGCTTTCTTT. Protein: CASSEYAWNTEAFF. V is TRBV25-1 and J is TRBJ1-1; no definite D call. The CDR3 has 14 residues. Germline CDR1 reads MGHDK; CDR2 reads SYGVNS. V dropped 0 bases and J dropped 1 base, with 6 bases sitting between them.

This rearrangement joins TRBV7-2 to TRBJ2-2; 9 positions agree with TRBD2. The CDR3 runs to 17 residues. Germline assignment: CDR1 SGHTA and CDR2 FQGNSA. The trim removed 5 bases at V and 3 bases at J, leaving 10 bases unmatched. CDR3: CASSPLMRGGHTGELFF. The CDR3 nucleotides are TGTGCCAGCAGCCCCCTTATGCGGGGGGGCCACACCGGGGAGCTGTTTTTT.

J is TRBJ2-1 and V is TRBV11-1; 12 bases match TRBD2. The germline V gene encodes CDR1 SGHAT and CDR2 FQDESV (reference sequence). The CDR3 runs 15 residues. Germline trimming cut 5 bases from V and 7 bases from J; bases unmatched to any gene: 6. The CDR3 nucleotides are TGTGCCAGCAGCCACCTAGCGGGAGGGAGGAATGAGCAGTTCTTC. This codes for CASSHLAGGRNEQFF.

The chain joins TRBV7-6 to TRBJ2-5; D is undetermined. Trimming pared 0 bases from V and 2 bases from J, leaving 7 bases between. Per the germline V gene, CDR1 is SGHVS and CDR2 is FNYEAQ. This CDR3 is 14 amino acids long. The DNA of the CDR3 is TGTGCCAGCAGCTTAGCGGTCGGACAAGAGACCCAGTACTTC. Its translation is CASSLAVGQETQYF.

This clone was detected a few times. This chain joins TRBV10-3 and TRBJ2-3; 8 positions agree with TRBD2. The CDR3 runs 16 residues. Germline CDR1 and CDR2: ENHRY and SYGVKD. Trimming at V came to 3 bases and at J to 5 bases, leaving 10 bases not matched to a gene. CDR3 DNA: TGTGCCATCAGTGAACCAATAGCGGGAATTGGAGATACGCAGTATTTT. It is translated as CAISEPIAGIGDTQYF.

Only a few counts were recorded for this clone. This rearrangement joins TRBV19 to TRBJ1-5; D gene ambiguous. V gave up 7 bases and J gave up 0 bases, with 16 bases separating them. The CDR3 covers 16 residues. Germline CDR1 is LNHDA and CDR2 is SQIVND (reference sequence). The CDR3 nucleotides are TGTGCCAGTACTAGGGATAGGAGGGTTAGCAATCAGCCCCAGCATTTT. It codes for CASTRDRRVSNQPQHF. The variable domain in full, with the rest retrieved from reference TRBV19 and TRBJ1-5, is DGGITQSPKYLFRKEGQNVTLSCEQNLNHDAMYWYRQDPGQGLRLIYYSQIVNDFQKGDIAEGYSVSREKKESFPLTVTSAQKNPTAFYLCASTRDRRVSNQPQHFGDGTRLSIL.

The rearrangement joins TRBV12-5 to TRBJ2-1; TRBD2 matches 11 bases. J gave up 12 bases and V 5 bases, and 9 bases lay outside the gene matches. Per germline, CDR1 LGHNT and CDR2 FRNRAP. This CDR3 is 14 amino acids long. The CDR3 bases are TGTGCTAGTGGTCCTGGGACTAGCGGTCGAGTGCAGTTCTTC. It yields the protein CASGPGTSGRVQFF.

The chain recombines TRBV18 with TRBJ2-3, with 8 nucleotides matching TRBD2. Trimming took 3 bases from V and 1 from J; bases not matched to a gene: 12. Germline CDR1 and CDR2: KGHSH and LQKENI. CDR3 length equals 18 residues. This chain's CDR3 is CASSPPRLRGLGTDTQYF. The DNA for the CDR3 is TGTGCCAGCTCACCGCCCAGGTTGCGGGGACTAGGCACAGATACGCAGTATTTT.

This chain links TRBV7-2 with TRBJ2-2; D unclear. Per the germline V gene, CDR1 is SGHTA and CDR2 is FQGNSA. V was cut by 2 bases and J by 7 bases, with 11 bases left in between. The CDR3 loop spans 14 amino acids. The DNA for the CDR3 is TGTGCCAGCAGCTTATTTCGAGGCGGCGGGGAGCTGTTTTTT. Protein sequence: CASSLFRGGGELFF.

The chain combines TRBV27 with TRBJ1-1, with D unclear. The CDR3 covers 13 residues. Trimming cost V 7 bases and J 3 bases, with 12 bases left between them. The germline V gene encodes CDR1 MNHEY and CDR2 SMNVEV (reference sequence). The CDR3 reads CASISLRYTEAFF. The CDR3, as DNA: TGTGCCAGCATATCGCTAAGGTACACTGAAGCTTTCTTT.

The chain employs TRBV11-2 and TRBJ2-3; tentatively, D is TRBD1 (6 bases). The CDR3 contains 16 residues. The germline V gene has CDR1 SGHAT and CDR2 FQNNGV. Trimming removed 2 bases from V and 0 bases from J, with 12 bases in between. DNA for the CDR3: TGTGCCAGCAGCTTACGTGGGGGCATTAGCACAGATACGCAGTATTTT. Its protein is CASSLRGGISTDTQYF.

V usage is TRBV14 and J usage is TRBJ1-6; TRBD1 agrees at 7 bases. The CDR3 is 15 amino acids. In germline, CDR1 is SGHDN, CDR2 FVKESK. The J segment lost 9 bases and the V segment lost 0 bases, leaving 5 bases of the junction unmatched. Here the CDR3 reads CASSQDQGGGSPLHF. DNA of the CDR3: TGTGCCAGCAGCCAAGATCAAGGGGGCGGTTCACCCCTCCACTTT.

The gene calls are TRBV25-1 and TRBJ1-2; D gene ambiguous. CDR3 length equals 12 residues. Trimming cost V 6 bases and J 3 bases, with 8 bases left between them. Per germline, CDR1 MGHDK and CDR2 SYGVNS. This CDR3 reads CASSQSYYGYTF. The DNA for the CDR3 is TGTGCCAGCAGCCAGAGCTACTATGGCTACACCTTC.